Below are 8 T cell receptor beta chains sequenced from a single sample in a study of OX40 agonist ivuxolimab in advanced cancers. Assay: immunoSEQ multiplex PCR; the TCRdb copy retains only in-frame clones and omits some. This sample has 90,000 to 150,000 clones; 85% to 90% occur once, and the top ten carry around 0.55%. The source was CD4+ or CD8+ T cells sorted from blood, collected in a trial of the OX40 agonist ivuxolimab. These receptors all come from an adult with an advanced solid tumor such as melanoma, head and neck, liver or kidney cancer.

The gene calls are TRBV27 and TRBJ1-2, with TRBD1 identical over 9 bases. From germline, CDR1 is MNHEY and CDR2 SMNVEV (reference sequence). The CDR3 is 14 amino acids. Germline trimming cut 9 bases from V and 10 bases from J; bases unmatched to any gene: 15. The CDR3 reads CASKADRGPPTYTF. The CDR3 bases are TGTGCCAGTAAAGCGGACAGGGGCCCTCCGACCTACACCTTC.

In this sample, this clone turned up a few times. J is TRBJ1-2 and V is TRBV7-6; D gene unclear. This CDR3 region has 12 residues. V was clipped by 4 bases and J by 5 bases, with 8 bases between them. Germline CDR1 is SGHVS and CDR2 is FNYEAQ. The CDR3 region is CASSYNGYGYTF. DNA of the CDR3: TGTGCCAGCAGCTATAATGGGTATGGCTACACCTTC.

The chain employs TRBV6-1 and TRBJ1-6, with a weak D call TRBD1 (6 bases). V lost 2 bases and J 10 bases, leaving 18 bases between the germline ends. The CDR3 is made up of 16 amino acids. Germline lookup yields CDR1 MNHNS and CDR2 SASEGT. The CDR3 loop reads CASSESGTPFRSPLHF. The CDR3 region has the DNA TGTGCCAGCAGTGAAAGCGGGACACCATTTCGATCACCCCTCCACTTT.

The genes are TRBV4-3 and TRBJ1-5; D gene uncertain. The V end lost 0 bases, the J end lost 0 bases, and 6 bases lay between the germline ends. Germline CDR1 and CDR2: LGHNA and YSLEER. The CDR3 covers 15 residues. Here the CDR3 reads CASSQDWYSNQPQHF. The CDR3 bases are TGCGCCAGCAGCCAAGATTGGTATAGCAATCAGCCCCAGCATTTT.

This clone was picked up one time. The CDR3 coding sequence is TGTGCCAGTAGTCCCGGGACAAAGAACACCGGGGAGCTGTTTTTT. The encoded protein is CASSPGTKNTGELFF. The chain recombines TRBV19 with TRBJ2-2; possible D gene TRBD1, 6 bases. V shed 5 bases and J shed 1 base, with 11 bases lying between them. The length of the CDR3 is 15 residues. From germline, CDR1 is LNHDA and CDR2 SQIVND (reference sequence).

The CDR3 DNA reads TGTGCCAGCAGTGCCGGGACAGGGGTAAGGAATGAGCAGTTCTTC. Translating gives CASSAGTGVRNEQFF. The V and J genes are TRBV25-1 and TRBJ2-1, with 10 bases identical to TRBD1. The V gene's germline CDR1 is MGHDK and CDR2 SYGVNS. The ends lost 4 bases at V and 7 bases at J; junction bases unmatched: 7. This CDR3 region has 15 residues.

The chain is built from TRBV7-2 and TRBJ1-2, with D maybe TRBD1 (6 bases). Germline values: CDR1 SGHTA, CDR2 FQGNSA. Trimming shortened V by 5 bases and J by 2 bases, and 9 bases separated the two germline ends. This CDR3 comprises 13 residues. CDR3 in DNA: TGTGCCAGCAGCCCCGACAGGAACTATGGCTACACCTTC. This sequence encodes CASSPDRNYGYTF.

The chain recombines TRBV5-4 with TRBJ2-2; 9 bases fit TRBD2. CDR1 is SGHNT and CDR2 is YYREEE in the germline V gene (reference sequence). The CDR3 loop spans 17 amino acids. V trimming: 0 bases; J trimming: 8 bases; junction bases outside the gene matches: 11. The CDR3 here is CASSLALERGVTGELFF. CDR3 nucleotide sequence: TGTGCCAGCAGCTTGGCCCTGGAGCGGGGGGTAACTGGGGAGCTGTTTTTT.